This TCR beta chain was profiled in a study of cytomegalovirus exposure and HLA in healthy donors. PCR primers comprised 60 Vbeta and 13 Jbeta primers. Assay used: immunoSEQ multiplex PCR; TCRdb lists only in-frame clones, some missing. This sample has 120,000 to 150,000 clones, with 78% found just once. Germline loops: CDR1 SGHNT, CDR2 YYREEE (reference sequence). The trim removed 4 bases at V and 1 base at J, leaving 10 bases unmatched. The CDR3 totals 18 residues. Sequencing used PBMCs. The clonotype comes from a male donor in good health and CMV-seronegative. The chain couples TRBV5-4 to TRBJ2-5; 13 nucleotides line up with TRBD2. CDR3 protein: CASSRGLAGVFPQETQYF. The CDR3 DNA follows: TGTGCCAGCAGCCGAGGACTAGCGGGAGTATTTCCCCAAGAGACCCAGTACTTC.